This T cell receptor beta chain was documented in a study of CD8+CD57+ T cells in acquired aplastic anemia. This clonotype was observed many times. Genomic DNA served as template for TCR beta VDJ and CDR3 profiling. TCRdb analysed the reads with MiXCR anew, one entry per CDR3 protein. The sample lists a few hundred thousand distinct CDR3 sequences, roughly 50% occurring once. The CDR3 extends over 13 amino acids. The germline V gene encodes CDR1 SNHLY and CDR2 FYNNEI. V lost 1 base and J lost 2, with 5 bases in between. Sequenced sample: sorted CD4+, CD8+, or CD8+CD57+ T cells (not recorded which) from PBMCs. The clonotype comes from a human donor with severe aplastic anemia or a healthy control (not recorded which). The rearrangement joins TRBV2 to TRBJ1-1; D is uncertain. CDR3 region: CASSEGINTEAFF. The DNA for the CDR3 is TGTGCCAGCAGTGAAGGGATTAACACTGAAGCTTTCTTT.